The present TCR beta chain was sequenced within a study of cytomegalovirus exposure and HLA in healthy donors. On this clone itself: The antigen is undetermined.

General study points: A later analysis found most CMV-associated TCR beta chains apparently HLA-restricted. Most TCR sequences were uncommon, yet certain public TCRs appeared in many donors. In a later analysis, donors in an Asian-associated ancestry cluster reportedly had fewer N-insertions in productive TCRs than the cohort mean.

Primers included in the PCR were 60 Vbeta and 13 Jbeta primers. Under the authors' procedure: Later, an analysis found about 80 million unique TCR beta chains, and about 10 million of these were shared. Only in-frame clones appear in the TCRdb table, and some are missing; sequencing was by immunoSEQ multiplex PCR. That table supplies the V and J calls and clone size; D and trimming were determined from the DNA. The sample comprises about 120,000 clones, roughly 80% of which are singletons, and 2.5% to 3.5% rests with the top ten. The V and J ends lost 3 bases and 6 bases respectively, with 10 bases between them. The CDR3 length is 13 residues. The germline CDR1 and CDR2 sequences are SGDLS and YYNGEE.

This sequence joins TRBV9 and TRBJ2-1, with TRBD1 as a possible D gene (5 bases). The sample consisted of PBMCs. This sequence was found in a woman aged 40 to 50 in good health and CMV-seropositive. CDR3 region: CASSADIINEQFF. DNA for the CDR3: TGTGCCAGCAGCGCGGACATTATCAATGAGCAGTTCTTC.